This T cell receptor (beta chain) was identified during a study of blood T cell repertoires in COVID-19. About the research overall: Spain, Italy and the United States supplied samples that represented acute and convalescent COVID-19.

Assay: immunoSEQ multiplex PCR; the TCRdb copy retains only in-frame clones and omits some. The sample includes approximately 40,000 clones, over 80% of them seen just once. Germline-derived CDR1 and CDR2 are MNHNY and SVGAGI (reference sequence). CDR3 length: 14 amino acids. Trimming cost V 8 bases and J 6 bases, with 16 bases left between them. The chain has TRBV6-6 and TRBJ2-2, with a tentative D call TRBD1 (6 bases). The sequence came from a woman in her seventies with acute or convalescent COVID-19. Sequencing was performed on peripheral blood. The CDR3 is CASAVAGDPGELFF. The CDR3 DNA reads TGTGCCAGCGCAGTGGCAGGGGATCCCGGGGAGCTGTTTTTT.